This T cell receptor beta chain appears in the sequencing data of a study of blood T cell repertoires in COVID-19. Study-level background: Samples representing acute and convalescent COVID-19 were sourced from the United States, Italy and Spain. PBMCs, B-cell-depleted T cells, or T cells were the source of the cDNA or gDNA that made up the material.

Per the original methods: Cell counts per sample came from amplifying reference gene primers. Only in-frame clones appear in the TCRdb table, and some are missing; sequencing was by immunoSEQ multiplex PCR. V and J calls and clone size are as listed in that table; D and trimming were resolved from the DNA. This table has around 140,000 clones, 80% to 90% appearing once. Germline CDR1 reads LNHDA; CDR2 reads SQIVND (reference sequence). Trimming cost V 3 bases and J 8 bases, with 13 bases left between them. The CDR3 has 14 residues. The sample was peripheral blood. The sequence came from a man aged 50 or older with active COVID-19. The chain couples TRBV19 to TRBJ1-4, with TRBD1 as a possible D gene (5 bases). The CDR3 DNA follows: TGTGCCAGTAGTATGGGTCAGGGAACGGAAAAACTGTTTTTT. As protein: CASSMGQGTEKLFF.